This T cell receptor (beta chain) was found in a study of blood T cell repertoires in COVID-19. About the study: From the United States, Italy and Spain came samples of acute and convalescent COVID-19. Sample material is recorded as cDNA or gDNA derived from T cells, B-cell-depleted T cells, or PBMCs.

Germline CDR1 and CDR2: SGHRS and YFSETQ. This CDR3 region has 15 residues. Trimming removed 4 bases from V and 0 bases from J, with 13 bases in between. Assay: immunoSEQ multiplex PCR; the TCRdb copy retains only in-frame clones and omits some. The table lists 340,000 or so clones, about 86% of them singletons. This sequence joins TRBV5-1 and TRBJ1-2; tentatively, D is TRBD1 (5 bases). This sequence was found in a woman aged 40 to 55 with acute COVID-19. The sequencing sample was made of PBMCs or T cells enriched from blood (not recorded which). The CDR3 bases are TGCGCCAGCAGCGGGGGGACTGGGGCTAACTATGGCTACACCTTC. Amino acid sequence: CASSGGTGANYGYTF.